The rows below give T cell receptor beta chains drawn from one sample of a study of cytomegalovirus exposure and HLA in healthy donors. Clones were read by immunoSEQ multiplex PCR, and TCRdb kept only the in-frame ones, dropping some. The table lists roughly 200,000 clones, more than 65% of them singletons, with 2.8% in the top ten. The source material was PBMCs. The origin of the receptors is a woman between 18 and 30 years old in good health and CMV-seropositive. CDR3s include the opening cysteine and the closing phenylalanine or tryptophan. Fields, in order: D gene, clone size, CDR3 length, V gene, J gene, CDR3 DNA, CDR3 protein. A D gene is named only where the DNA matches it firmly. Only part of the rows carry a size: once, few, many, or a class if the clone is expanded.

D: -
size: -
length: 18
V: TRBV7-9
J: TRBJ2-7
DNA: TGTGCCAGAGACCGTAGGCCCCTTGGAGGGATTAAGCTCTACGAGCAGTACTTC
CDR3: CARDRRPLGGIKLYEQYF

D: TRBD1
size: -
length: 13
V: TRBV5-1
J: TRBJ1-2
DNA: TGCGCCAGCAGTCCGGACAGGGCGTTTGGCTACACCTTC
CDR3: CASSPDRAFGYTF

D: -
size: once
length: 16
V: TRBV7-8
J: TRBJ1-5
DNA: TGTGCCAGCAGGGAAGAGGCCGGAGAGAGCAATCAGCCCCAGCATTTT
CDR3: CASREEAGESNQPQHF

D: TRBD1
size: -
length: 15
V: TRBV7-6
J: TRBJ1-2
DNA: TGTGCCAGCAGCTTAGCTGGGACAGGGAATGGGGGCTACACCTTC
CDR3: CASSLAGTGNGGYTF

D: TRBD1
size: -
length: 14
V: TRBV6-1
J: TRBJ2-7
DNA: TGTGCCAGCACGCCGACCCACAGGGGTTACGAGCAGTACTTC
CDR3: CASTPTHRGYEQYF

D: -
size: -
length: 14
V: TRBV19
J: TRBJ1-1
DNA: TGTGCCAGTAGTAGAACCGAGACAGGTACTGAAGCTTTCTTT
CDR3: CASSRTETGTEAFF

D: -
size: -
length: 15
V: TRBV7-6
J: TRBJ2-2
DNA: TGTGCCAGCAGCTTAGACAACAGGAACACCGGGGAGCTGTTTTTT
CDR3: CASSLDNRNTGELFF

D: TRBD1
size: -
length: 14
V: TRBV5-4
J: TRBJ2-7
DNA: TGTGCCAGCAGCTTGGGACAGGGAAGCCTCGAGCAGTACTTC
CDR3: CASSLGQGSLEQYF

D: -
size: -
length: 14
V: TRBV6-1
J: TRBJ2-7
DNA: TGTGCCACCCAACGGGAAGCAGGTACCTACGAGCAGTACTTC
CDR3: CATQREAGTYEQYF

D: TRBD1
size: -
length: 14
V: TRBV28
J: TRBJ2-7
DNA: TGTGCCAGCAGGGGGACAGGCGGATCCTACGAGCAGTACTTC
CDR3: CASRGTGGSYEQYF

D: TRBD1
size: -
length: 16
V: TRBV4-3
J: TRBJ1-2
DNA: TGCGCCAGCAGCCAAGACCCAGGGGGCGCTGAGTATGGCTACACCTTC
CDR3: CASSQDPGGAEYGYTF

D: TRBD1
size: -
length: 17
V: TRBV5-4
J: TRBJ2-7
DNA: TGTGCCAGCAGCGTCGGGACAGGCAACCCTACCCACTACGAGCAGTACTTC
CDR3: CASSVGTGNPTHYEQYF

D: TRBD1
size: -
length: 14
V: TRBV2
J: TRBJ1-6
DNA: TGTGCCAGCAGCCGTGACAGGGTTGGGTCACCCCTCCACTTT
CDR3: CASSRDRVGSPLHF

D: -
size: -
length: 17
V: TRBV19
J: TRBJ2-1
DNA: TGTGCCAGTAGTATCCATTTAGACTGGATGGGGGCCAATGAGCAGTTCTTC
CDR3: CASSIHLDWMGANEQFF

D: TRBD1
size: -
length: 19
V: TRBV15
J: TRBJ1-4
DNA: TGTGCCACCAGCAGAGATCTGGAGGGCTACGGGACAGGGCTTGAAAAACTGTTTTTT
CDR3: CATSRDLEGYGTGLEKLFF

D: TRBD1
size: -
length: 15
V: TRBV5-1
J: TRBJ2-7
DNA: TGCGCCAGCAGCTTCCCGGACAGGGGGCTGCGGGAGCAGTACTTC
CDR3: CASSFPDRGLREQYF

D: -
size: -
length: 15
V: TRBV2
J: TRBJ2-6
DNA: TGTGCCAGCAGTCCTTCAGGGTCCGGGGCCAACGTCCTGACTTTC
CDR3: CASSPSGSGANVLTF

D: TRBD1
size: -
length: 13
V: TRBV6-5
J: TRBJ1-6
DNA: TGTGCCAGCAGTGTTACAGGGGAGGAACCCCTCCACTTT
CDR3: CASSVTGEEPLHF

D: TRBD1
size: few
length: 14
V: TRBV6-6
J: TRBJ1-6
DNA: TGTGCCAGCAGTTTCACAGGGGATGGTTCACCCCTCCACTTT
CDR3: CASSFTGDGSPLHF

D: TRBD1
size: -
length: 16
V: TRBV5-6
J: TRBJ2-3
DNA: TGTGCCAGCAGCCCCCGGACAGGGGCCCTCACAGATACGCAGTATTTT
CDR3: CASSPRTGALTDTQYF

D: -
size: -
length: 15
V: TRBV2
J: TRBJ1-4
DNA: TGTGCCAGCAGTCAATCAGTTACAACTAATGAAAAACTGTTTTTT
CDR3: CASSQSVTTNEKLFF

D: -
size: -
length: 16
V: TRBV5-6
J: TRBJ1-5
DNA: TGTGCCAGCAGCTCGCTGCGCCGGGGTAGCAATCAGCCCCAGCATTTT
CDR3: CASSSLRRGSNQPQHF

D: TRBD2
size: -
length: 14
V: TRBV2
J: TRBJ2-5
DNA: TGTGCCGGGAGAGCGGGGGTTTACCAAGAGACCCAGTACTTC
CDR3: CAGRAGVYQETQYF

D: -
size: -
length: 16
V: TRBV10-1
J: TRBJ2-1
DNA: TGCGCCAGCAGCGGAGGGCAGTTACCACCCTACAATGAGCAGTTCTTC
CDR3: CASSGGQLPPYNEQFF

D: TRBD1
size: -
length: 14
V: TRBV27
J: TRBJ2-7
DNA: TGTGCCAGCAGTTTCCGGGACAGGACCTACGAGCAGTACTTC
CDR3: CASSFRDRTYEQYF

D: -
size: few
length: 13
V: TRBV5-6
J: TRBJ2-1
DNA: TGTGCCAGCAGCTTGGCGGGTTTGGGTGAGCAGTTCTTC
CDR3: CASSLAGLGEQFF

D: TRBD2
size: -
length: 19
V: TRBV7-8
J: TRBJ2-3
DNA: TGTGCCAGCAGCTCCCGGTATCGACTAGCGGGGGCCTCCCCAGATACGCAGTATTTT
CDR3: CASSSRYRLAGASPDTQYF

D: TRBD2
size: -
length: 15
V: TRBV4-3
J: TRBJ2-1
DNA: TGCGCCAGCAGCCAAGAGTGGGGGGGGTTAAATGAGCAGTTCTTC
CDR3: CASSQEWGGLNEQFF

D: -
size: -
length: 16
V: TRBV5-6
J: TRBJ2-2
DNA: TGTGCCAGCAGCCATATGACAGGACCGAACACCGGGGAGCTGTTTTTT
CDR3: CASSHMTGPNTGELFF